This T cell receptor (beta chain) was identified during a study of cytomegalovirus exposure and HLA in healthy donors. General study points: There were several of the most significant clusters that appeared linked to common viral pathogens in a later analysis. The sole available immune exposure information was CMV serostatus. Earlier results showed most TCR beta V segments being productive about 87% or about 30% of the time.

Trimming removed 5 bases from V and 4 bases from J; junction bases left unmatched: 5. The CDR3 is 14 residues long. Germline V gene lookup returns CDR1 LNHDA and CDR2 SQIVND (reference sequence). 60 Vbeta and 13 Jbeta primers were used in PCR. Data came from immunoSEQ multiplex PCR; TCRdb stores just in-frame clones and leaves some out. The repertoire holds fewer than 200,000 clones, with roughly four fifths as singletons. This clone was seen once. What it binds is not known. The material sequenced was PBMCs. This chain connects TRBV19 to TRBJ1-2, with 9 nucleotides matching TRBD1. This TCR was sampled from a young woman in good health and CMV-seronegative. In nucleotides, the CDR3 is TGTGCCAGTAGTGACAGGGGGGAAGGCTATGGCTACACCTTC. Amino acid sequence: CASSDRGEGYGYTF.